This T cell receptor (beta chain) was retrieved from a study of cytomegalovirus exposure and HLA in healthy donors. Details on this clone: Antigen unknown.

PCR employed 60 Vbeta and 13 Jbeta primers. This table comes from immunoSEQ multiplex PCR, and its TCRdb copy is limited to in-frame clones, with some not included. This sample yields some 110,000 clones, of which over 70% are seen a single time; less than 3.5% belongs to the top ten. Overall study findings and caveats: Donor immune exposure was known only as CMV serostatus. Within the data, a cluster of highly shared sequence variants was likely a sequencing artifact.

The ends lost 4 bases at V and 2 bases at J; junction bases unmatched: 5. Germline lookup yields CDR1 MDHEN and CDR2 SYDVKM. The CDR3 is 18 amino acids. Sequenced input: PBMCs. The clonotype was recovered from a female donor in good health and CMV-seronegative. The chain joins TRBV28 to TRBJ2-1, with 16 bases fitting TRBD2. CDR3 nucleotide sequence: TGTGCCAGCAGTTCCCCCGGGACTAGCGGGAGGGCCTACAATGAGCAGTTCTTC. Translating it yields CASSSPGTSGRAYNEQFF. Filled out from reference TRBV28 and TRBJ2-1, the complete variable domain reads DVKVTQSSRYLVKRTGEKVFLECVQDMDHENMFWYRQDPGLGLRLIYFSYDVKMKEKGDIPEGYSVSREKKERFSLILESASTNQTSMYLCASSSPGTSGRAYNEQFFGPGTRLTVL.